The rows below give T cell receptor beta chains drawn from one sample of a study of cytomegalovirus exposure and HLA in healthy donors. Measured with immunoSEQ multiplex PCR; TCRdb has only the in-frame clones, and not every one. Among about 120,000 clones, 70% to 90% were seen once, and the ten largest hold approximately 2.1%. The specimen was PBMCs. These receptors came from a woman between 18 and 29 years old in good health and CMV-seronegative. The CDR3 runs from the conserved cysteine through the conserved F or W. The order of the fields is D gene, clone size, J gene, V gene, CDR3 DNA, CDR3 protein. A D gene is named only where the DNA matches it firmly. Rows give clone size only sometimes, using once, few, many, or a class for an expanded clone.

d_gene: TRBD1; abundance: NA; j_gene: TRBJ2-7; v_gene: TRBV28; CDR3nt: TGTGCCAGCAGTTCCCCAGGGGCAGGGGGCGTGGAGCAGTACTTC; CDR3aa: CASSSPGAGGVEQYF
d_gene: TRBD1; abundance: NA; j_gene: TRBJ2-3; v_gene: TRBV5-6; CDR3nt: TGTGCCAGCAGCACGGGACAGGGTGGAAATACGCAGTATTTT; CDR3aa: CASSTGQGGNTQYF
d_gene: NA; abundance: NA; j_gene: TRBJ2-7; v_gene: TRBV23-1; CDR3nt: TGCGCCAGCAGTCAATCGAAGATGGGACACCTGAGGTGCGAGCAGTACTTC; CDR3aa: CASSQSKMGHLRCEQYF
d_gene: TRBD2; abundance: NA; j_gene: TRBJ2-5; v_gene: TRBV5-6; CDR3nt: TGTGCCAGCACCCTATTACTAGCGGGAGGTGAGACCCAGTACTTC; CDR3aa: CASTLLLAGGETQYF
d_gene: TRBD2; abundance: NA; j_gene: TRBJ2-3; v_gene: TRBV6-1; CDR3nt: TGTGCCAGCAGTGGTAGCGGGGAAACAGATACGCAGTATTTT; CDR3aa: CASSGSGETDTQYF
d_gene: TRBD1; abundance: NA; j_gene: TRBJ1-2; v_gene: TRBV27; CDR3nt: TGTGCCAGCGGCACGACAGGGACTGCTAACTATGGCTACACCTTC; CDR3aa: CASGTTGTANYGYTF
d_gene: TRBD1; abundance: NA; j_gene: TRBJ2-2; v_gene: TRBV5-1; CDR3nt: TGCGCCAGCAGCTTTTACAGGGGGACCGGGGAGCTGTTTTTT; CDR3aa: CASSFYRGTGELFF
d_gene: TRBD2; abundance: NA; j_gene: TRBJ2-3; v_gene: TRBV7-9; CDR3nt: TGTGCCAGCAGCACCCCCACGCCGGCTAGCGGGAACACAGATACGCAGTATTTT; CDR3aa: CASSTPTPASGNTDTQYF
d_gene: TRBD1; abundance: NA; j_gene: TRBJ1-2; v_gene: TRBV11-2; CDR3nt: TGTGCCAGCAGCTCCCGACAGGGCCATGGCTACACCTTC; CDR3aa: CASSSRQGHGYTF
d_gene: TRBD1; abundance: NA; j_gene: TRBJ2-3; v_gene: TRBV6-5; CDR3nt: TGTGCCAGCAGGGACAGGGGTCTTAGCACAGATACGCAGTATTTT; CDR3aa: CASRDRGLSTDTQYF
d_gene: TRBD1; abundance: NA; j_gene: TRBJ1-6; v_gene: TRBV5-4; CDR3nt: TGTGCCAGCAGCCCCGGGACAGTAAATTCACCCCTCCACTTT; CDR3aa: CASSPGTVNSPLHF
d_gene: TRBD1; abundance: NA; j_gene: TRBJ1-1; v_gene: TRBV4-1; CDR3nt: TGCGCCAGCAGCCAAAGATGGACAGGGGGCACTGAAGCTTTCTTT; CDR3aa: CASSQRWTGGTEAFF
d_gene: TRBD2; abundance: NA; j_gene: TRBJ2-7; v_gene: TRBV7-2; CDR3nt: TGTGCCAGCAGCTTAGTACTAGCGGGTGAGGGCGAGCAGTACTTC; CDR3aa: CASSLVLAGEGEQYF
d_gene: NA; abundance: NA; j_gene: TRBJ2-1; v_gene: TRBV7-6; CDR3nt: TGTGCCAGCAGCTATACATCCAGTGAGCAGTTCTTC; CDR3aa: CASSYTSSEQFF
d_gene: NA; abundance: NA; j_gene: TRBJ2-3; v_gene: TRBV7-6; CDR3nt: TGTGCCAGCAGCTTACGTAGGACCCTTGCGGGGACTAGCACAGATACGCAGTATTTT; CDR3aa: CASSLRRTLAGTSTDTQYF
d_gene: NA; abundance: NA; j_gene: TRBJ1-4; v_gene: TRBV4-1; CDR3nt: TGCGCCAGCAGCCAAGATCTCGGGGGTTGGGGACTGTTTTTT; CDR3aa: CASSQDLGGWGLFF
d_gene: TRBD1; abundance: NA; j_gene: TRBJ2-7; v_gene: TRBV10-3; CDR3nt: TGTGCCATCAGGGGACAGGTTCCCTCCTACGAGCAGTACTTC; CDR3aa: CAIRGQVPSYEQYF
d_gene: TRBD1; abundance: NA; j_gene: TRBJ1-3; v_gene: TRBV9; CDR3nt: TGTGCCAGCAGCCTCACGACAGGGAGTGGAAACACCATATATTTT; CDR3aa: CASSLTTGSGNTIYF
d_gene: TRBD1; abundance: NA; j_gene: TRBJ2-2; v_gene: TRBV9; CDR3nt: TGTGCCAGCAGCGCGGGACAGACAAACACCGGGGAGCTGTTTTTT; CDR3aa: CASSAGQTNTGELFF
d_gene: TRBD2; abundance: few; j_gene: TRBJ2-7; v_gene: TRBV4-2; CDR3nt: TGTGCCAGCAGCCCCGCGGTAGTCGGGCGGGGGGCCTCCTACGAGCAGTACTTC; CDR3aa: CASSPAVVGRGASYEQYF
d_gene: NA; abundance: NA; j_gene: TRBJ1-1; v_gene: TRBV18; CDR3nt: TGTGCCAGCTCCCTGATACAGGGACCTGAAGCTTTCTTT; CDR3aa: CASSLIQGPEAFF
d_gene: TRBD2; abundance: once; j_gene: TRBJ2-7; v_gene: TRBV6-5; CDR3nt: TGTGCCAGCAGTTCGTTGGCAGGGACTACCTACGAGCAGTACTTC; CDR3aa: CASSSLAGTTYEQYF
d_gene: TRBD1; abundance: NA; j_gene: TRBJ2-2; v_gene: TRBV19; CDR3nt: TGTGCCAGTAGTACGAGACAGGGGGCCACCGGGGAGCTGTTTTTT; CDR3aa: CASSTRQGATGELFF
d_gene: TRBD2; abundance: once; j_gene: TRBJ2-3; v_gene: TRBV5-1; CDR3nt: TGCGCCAGCAACTACGCTAGCGGGAGGGCCACGGATACGCAGTATTTT; CDR3aa: CASNYASGRATDTQYF
d_gene: TRBD1; abundance: few; j_gene: TRBJ1-2; v_gene: TRBV5-4; CDR3nt: TGTGCCAGCAGCCGACCGGGACAGACTTTCTATGGCTACACCTTC; CDR3aa: CASSRPGQTFYGYTF
d_gene: TRBD1; abundance: NA; j_gene: TRBJ2-7; v_gene: TRBV5-1; CDR3nt: TGCGCCAGCAGCGGGACAGGGGTTAACGGTGGGTACGAGCAGTACTTC; CDR3aa: CASSGTGVNGGYEQYF
d_gene: TRBD1; abundance: once; j_gene: TRBJ2-1; v_gene: TRBV9; CDR3nt: TGTGCCAGCAGCGGGGCGGGACAGGGGGCGTTCAATGAGCAGTTCTTC; CDR3aa: CASSGAGQGAFNEQFF
d_gene: NA; abundance: once; j_gene: TRBJ1-1; v_gene: TRBV28; CDR3nt: TGTGCCAGCATTGGAGAAACTGAAGCTTTCTTT; CDR3aa: CASIGETEAFF
d_gene: NA; abundance: NA; j_gene: TRBJ1-2; v_gene: TRBV7-2; CDR3nt: TGTGCCAGCAGCTTACCGGAGAACTATGGCTACACCTTC; CDR3aa: CASSLPENYGYTF
d_gene: NA; abundance: NA; j_gene: TRBJ2-1; v_gene: TRBV28; CDR3nt: TGTGCCAGCAGTTTAGGTGCGATCATAGGAGGCAATGAGCAGTTCTTC; CDR3aa: CASSLGAIIGGNEQFF